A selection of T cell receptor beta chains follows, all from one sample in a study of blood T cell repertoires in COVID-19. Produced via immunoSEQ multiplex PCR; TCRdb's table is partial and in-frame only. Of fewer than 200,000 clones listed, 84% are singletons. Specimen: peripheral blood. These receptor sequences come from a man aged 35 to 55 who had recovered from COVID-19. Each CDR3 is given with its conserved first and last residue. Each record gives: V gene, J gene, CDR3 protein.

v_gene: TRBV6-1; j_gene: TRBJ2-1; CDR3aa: CASSEWGGSYNEQFF
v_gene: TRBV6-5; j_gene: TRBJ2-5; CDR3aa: CASSRILGQETQYF
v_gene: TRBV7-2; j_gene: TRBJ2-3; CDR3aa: CASSASGRTDTQYF
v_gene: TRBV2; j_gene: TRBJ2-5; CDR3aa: CASSEQSETQYF
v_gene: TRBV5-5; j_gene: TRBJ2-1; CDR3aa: CASSLTPTVNEQFF
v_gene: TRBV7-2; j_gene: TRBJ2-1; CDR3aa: CASSLDSSGRLSEQFF
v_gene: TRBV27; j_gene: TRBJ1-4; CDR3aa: CASSGLRRDEKLFF
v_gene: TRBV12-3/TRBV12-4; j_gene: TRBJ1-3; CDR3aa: CATSSLGANTIYF
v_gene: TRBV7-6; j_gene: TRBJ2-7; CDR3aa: CASSEPGQGPYEQYF
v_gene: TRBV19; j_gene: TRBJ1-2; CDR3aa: CASSIEDGWRGYTF
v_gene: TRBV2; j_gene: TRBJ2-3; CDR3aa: CATAGTATDTQYF
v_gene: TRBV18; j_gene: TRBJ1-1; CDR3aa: CASSPGAGRTEAFF
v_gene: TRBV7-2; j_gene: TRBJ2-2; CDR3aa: CASSDRTGTGNTGELFF